Included here is one TCR beta chain sequence, with context. These data come from a study of blood T cell repertoires in COVID-19. Turning to the study itself: COVID-19 samples collected from the United States, Italy and Spain covered acute and convalescent phases.

Authors' data handling: Estimates of nucleated cell counts were drawn from the amplification of reference gene primers. Profiling relied on immunoSEQ multiplex PCR, and the TCRdb table lists in-frame clones only, not all of them. D and trimming come from the DNA, and the V and J calls and clone size come from that table. Of about 330,000 clones listed, 70% to 90% were seen once; the top ten hold 3% to 4%. The CDR3 covers 17 residues. The V gene end was trimmed by 5 bases and the J gene end by 5 bases; junction bases not matched to a gene: 11. Germline CDR1 is SEHNR and CDR2 is FQNEAQ (reference sequence).

The V gene is TRBV7-9, the J gene TRBJ2-3, with 12 nucleotides matching TRBD2. The TCR comes from a woman aged 50 to 60 with active or convalescent COVID-19. The sample taken for sequencing was peripheral blood. The CDR3 nucleotides are TGTGCCAGCAGCGAGCGACGACTAGCGGGGGCGGGAGATACGCAGTATTTT. This gives the protein CASSERRLAGAGDTQYF.